These T cell receptor beta chains were read from a single sample in a study of cytomegalovirus exposure and HLA in healthy donors. Clones were read by immunoSEQ multiplex PCR, and TCRdb kept only the in-frame ones, dropping some. The sample holds about 170,000 clones, 60% to 80% seen once. Sequenced sample: PBMCs. The receptor set was obtained from a female donor in good health and CMV-seronegative. CDR3s include the opening cysteine and the closing phenylalanine or tryptophan. The order of the fields is J gene, V gene, clone size, D gene, CDR3 DNA, CDR3 protein. D genes are given only for firm matches. The listing skips clone size in some rows; elsewhere it reads once, few, many or a size class.

>TRBJ2-3|TRBV7-9|NA|TRBD2
TGTGCCAGCAGCTCTACTCTACCGGGACTAGAGTCAGATACGCAGTATTTT
CASSSTLPGLESDTQYF
>TRBJ1-4|TRBV5-8|NA|NA
TGTGCCAGCAGCTTGGCAAGGGAGGGCATTGAAAAACTGTTTTTT
CASSLAREGIEKLFF
>TRBJ2-1|TRBV9|NA|TRBD2
TGTGCCAGCAGCGTAGGTGAGAGCGGGGGGCCAATTGGGCAGTTCTTC
CASSVGESGGPIGQFF
>TRBJ1-6|TRBV19|NA|NA
TGTGCCAGTAGCCCAGCGGGGGACTCACCCCTCCACTTT
CASSPAGDSPLHF
>TRBJ2-7|TRBV10-3|once|NA
TGTGCCATCAGTGAGTCCACAGGTTACCCCTACGAGCAGTACTTC
CAISESTGYPYEQYF
>TRBJ1-5|TRBV19|NA|NA
TGTGCCAGTAGTACGACGGAATCAACGGGTCAGCCCCAGCATTTT
CASSTTESTGQPQHF
>TRBJ2-5|TRBV5-1|NA|TRBD1
TGCGCCAGCAGCTTGGACAGGGGGTACCAAGAGACCCAGTACTTC
CASSLDRGYQETQYF
>TRBJ2-7|TRBV7-3|NA|TRBD1
TGTGCCAGCAGCTTAGGAACAGGGGGCGAAAAATCCTACGAGCAGTACTTC
CASSLGTGGEKSYEQYF
>TRBJ2-5|TRBV5-8|NA|NA
TGTGCCAGCAGCTTCTCTAGGCTGGAGACCCAGTACTTC
CASSFSRLETQYF
>TRBJ2-2|TRBV30|NA|TRBD2
TGTGCCTGGAAGGGCGGACTAGCGGGAGAGTGGACCGGGGAGCTGTTTTTT
CAWKGGLAGEWTGELFF
>TRBJ1-3|TRBV19|NA|NA
TGTGCCAGTAGTCGACAGGTCCGCTCTGGAAACACCATATATTTT
CASSRQVRSGNTIYF
>TRBJ1-1|TRBV7-2|NA|TRBD1
TGTGCCAGCAGCTTAGGCCGACAGGGAAGGGGGAGCACTGAAGCTTTCTTT
CASSLGRQGRGSTEAFF
>TRBJ2-1|TRBV11-3|NA|TRBD2
TGTGCCAGCAGCTCACTAGCGGGAGCAGGTAATGAGCAGTTCTTC
CASSSLAGAGNEQFF
>TRBJ2-1|TRBV7-7|NA|TRBD2
TGTGCTAGCAGCTTAGGGCTAGCGGGAGGGAACAATGAGCAGTTCTTC
CASSLGLAGGNNEQFF
>TRBJ2-3|TRBV2|NA|TRBD1
TGTGCCAGCAGTCCGGACAGGGCGAATTCAGATACGCAGTATTTT
CASSPDRANSDTQYF
>TRBJ2-5|TRBV28|NA|TRBD2
TGTGCCCTGGGGGGGTTGGGAGGGCAAGAGACCCAGTACTTC
CALGGLGGQETQYF
>TRBJ2-7|TRBV6-1|NA|NA
TGTGCCAGCAGTGATACAGTCTACGAGCAGTACTTC
CASSDTVYEQYF
>TRBJ1-2|TRBV7-9|NA|NA
TGTGCCAGCAGCTACCGGGGGGGGCTCGGAGCTAACTATGGCTACACCTTC
CASSYRGGLGANYGYTF
>TRBJ1-5|TRBV5-1|few|TRBD1
TGCGCCAGCAGCTTGGGGACAGGGGTGCGTGGTCAGCCCCAGCATTTT
CASSLGTGVRGQPQHF
>TRBJ1-1|TRBV28|NA|TRBD1
TGTGCCAGCAGTCCGGGACAGGGATCCTTTAGCACTGAAGCTTTCTTT
CASSPGQGSFSTEAFF
>TRBJ2-5|TRBV10-3|once|TRBD1
TGTGCCATCAGGACAGGGCAGGGGACCCAGTACTTC
CAIRTGQGTQYF
>TRBJ2-1|TRBV28|NA|NA
TGTGCCAGTATAACGGGACTTCTGACCTACAATGAGCAGTTCTTC
CASITGLLTYNEQFF
>TRBJ2-2|TRBV28|NA|TRBD2
TGTGCCAGCTTGACTAGCGGGAGATTGGGGGAGCTGTTTTTT
CASLTSGRLGELFF
>TRBJ1-2|TRBV6-5|NA|NA
TGTGCCAGCAGTCAATCACCGCCCAGCTATGGCTACACCTTC
CASSQSPPSYGYTF
>TRBJ1-6|TRBV7-2|NA|NA
TGTGCCAGCAGCTCAGGGGCCCCATATAATTCACCCCTCCACTTT
CASSSGAPYNSPLHF
>TRBJ2-5|TRBV19|few|TRBD2
TGTGCCAGTAGTATAGGGACTCTAGCGGGAGGCCGACAGACCCAGTACTTC
CASSIGTLAGGRQTQYF
>TRBJ2-5|TRBV10-2|once|NA
TGCGCCAGCATGGCTAGCAGCCAAGAGACCCAGTACTTC
CASMASSQETQYF
>TRBJ2-3|TRBV2|NA|TRBD2
TGTTGTACATCAGTCGGACTAGCGCCAGATACGCAGTATTTT
CCTSVGLAPDTQYF
>TRBJ1-5|TRBV7-3|few|NA
TGTGCCAGCAGCTTACAGGGAGGACAGCCCCAGCATTTT
CASSLQGGQPQHF
>TRBJ2-7|TRBV19|NA|TRBD1
TGTGCCAGTAGACAGACAGGGGGAATCTACGAGCAGTACTTC
CASRQTGGIYEQYF
>TRBJ2-3|TRBV7-9|NA|NA
TGTGCCGCATCGGAGGCGGGGGCGACAGATACGCAGTATTTT
CAASEAGATDTQYF
>TRBJ2-2|TRBV5-1|few|TRBD1
TGCGCCAGCAGATCGACCGGGACAGCGAACACCGGGGAGCTGTTTTTT
CASRSTGTANTGELFF
>TRBJ1-3|TRBV5-1|NA|TRBD1
TGCGCCAGCAGCTTCGGGACAGGGGTTGGAAACACCATATATTTT
CASSFGTGVGNTIYF
>TRBJ1-2|TRBV11-2|few|NA
TGTGCCAGCAGCTTAGCGGAGACAGGTTATGGCTACACCTTC
CASSLAETGYGYTF
>TRBJ1-1|TRBV19|once|NA
TGTGCCAGTAGTATAGCAGACTTGAACACTGAAGCTTTCTTT
CASSIADLNTEAFF
>TRBJ2-5|TRBV7-6|NA|TRBD2
TGTGCCAGCAGCTTAGCTCGGGGGGGAGGAGAGACCCAGTACTTC
CASSLARGGGETQYF
>TRBJ1-1|TRBV6-6|NA|NA
TGTGCCAGCGTATCTTATCCCGGACAGATGAACACTGAAGCTTTCTTT
CASVSYPGQMNTEAFF
>TRBJ2-1|TRBV7-9|NA|TRBD2
TGTTCCAGCAGCCCCACGGATAGCGGGAGGACCGAATCCTACAATGAGCAGTTCTTC
CSSSPTDSGRTESYNEQFF
>TRBJ1-3|TRBV29-1|few|NA
TGCAGCGTTGGGGACACTGGAAACACCATATATTTT
CSVGDTGNTIYF
>TRBJ2-7|TRBV25-1|NA|TRBD1
TGTGCCAGCAGTGAGCAGACAGGGGGCTGCGAGCAGTACTTC
CASSEQTGGCEQYF
>TRBJ2-7|TRBV28|NA|NA
TGTGCCAGCAGTTCAGACTACGAGCAGTACTTC
CASSSDYEQYF
>TRBJ2-7|TRBV7-6|NA|NA
TGTGCCAGCAGCTTAGTCGGTGCCGCCAACGAGCAGTACTTC
CASSLVGAANEQYF
>TRBJ2-3|TRBV27|NA|NA
TGTGCCAGCACCCCGGGGGGCGGCACAGATACGCAGTATTTT
CASTPGGGTDTQYF
>TRBJ2-1|TRBV5-4|NA|TRBD2
TGTGCCAGCAGCACACCTAGCGGCGCGATGGTTGAGCAGTTCTTC
CASSTPSGAMVEQFF
>TRBJ2-2|TRBV21-1|NA|NA
TGTGCCAGCAGCATATCGGGGGGGACCGGGGAGCTGTTTTTT
CASSISGGTGELFF
>TRBJ2-5|TRBV28|NA|TRBD1
TGTGCCAGCAGCACTTCCCAGGGGGCTCTAGGGGAGACCCAGTACTTC
CASSTSQGALGETQYF
>TRBJ2-7|TRBV1|NA|NA
TGCACCAGGAGTCGGGAGGGCTCCTACGAGCAGTACTTC
CTRSREGSYEQYF
>TRBJ1-6|TRBV28|NA|NA
TGTGCCAGCAGTTCCCCGGGAAATAATTCACCCCTCCACTTT
CASSSPGNNSPLHF
>TRBJ1-2|TRBV4-3|NA|NA
TGCGCCAGCAGCCGCCGGCAGGGCAACTATGGCTACACCTTC
CASSRRQGNYGYTF
>TRBJ2-7|TRBV5-6|NA|NA
TGTGCCAGCAGCTACCAGGGGGGCGAGCAGTACTTC
CASSYQGGEQYF
>TRBJ1-2|TRBV4-3|few|TRBD1
TGCGCCAGCAGCCCCGACCCGGGACAGGGGGCCGGTGGCTACACCTTC
CASSPDPGQGAGGYTF
>TRBJ2-1|TRBV5-1|NA|TRBD2
TGCGCCAGCAGCTTAATAGAGCGGGGGTCATATGAGCAGTTCTTC
CASSLIERGSYEQFF
>TRBJ1-5|TRBV19|NA|NA
TGTGCCAGTAGTACTCAGGGTTTCAATCAGCCCCAGCATTTT
CASSTQGFNQPQHF
>TRBJ2-1|TRBV7-3|NA|TRBD1
TGTGCCAGCAGCTTCGGGACAGGGGGGTACAATGAGCAGTTCTTC
CASSFGTGGYNEQFF
>TRBJ2-5|TRBV2|NA|NA
TGTGCCAGCATCAGGGGTTTTGTGGAGACCCAGTACTTC
CASIRGFVETQYF